The rows below give T cell receptor beta chains drawn from one sample of a study of shared clonotypes between healthy human individuals. Sequenced by immunoSEQ multiplex PCR; TCRdb stores in-frame clones only, minus some. The data contain 2 million to 3 million clones, 80% to 95% of them seen just once; the ten biggest clones take up 0.35% to 0.45%. Sequenced input: naive CD4+ T cells from PBMCs. Receptor source: a man between 18 and 29 years old in good health. Some clones in this sample may be carry-over from other donors' samples. CDR3s include the opening cysteine and the closing phenylalanine or tryptophan. The D gene is left open where the match is weak. Clone sizes are given selectively: once, few, many, or a class where the clone is expanded.

j_gene: TRBJ1-1; v_gene: TRBV6-6; d_gene: TRBD1; abundance: NA; CDR3aa: CASSSRQGHTEAFF; CDR3nt: TGTGCCAGCAGTTCACGACAGGGGCACACTGAAGCTTTCTTT
j_gene: TRBJ2-1; v_gene: TRBV19; d_gene: TRBD2; abundance: NA; CDR3aa: CASSTNFIPGTNTYNEQFF; CDR3nt: TGTGCCAGTAGCACTAACTTCATCCCCGGGACTAATACATACAATGAGCAGTTCTTC
j_gene: TRBJ2-1; v_gene: TRBV6-5; d_gene: TRBD2; abundance: NA; CDR3aa: CASSYDSGRAYNEQFF; CDR3nt: TGTGCCAGCAGTTATGATAGCGGGAGGGCCTACAATGAGCAGTTCTTC
j_gene: TRBJ2-5; v_gene: TRBV4-1; d_gene: TRBD1; abundance: NA; CDR3aa: CASSSRDRDMETQYF; CDR3nt: TGCGCCAGCAGCTCGCGGGACAGGGATATGGAGACCCAGTACTTC
j_gene: TRBJ2-7; v_gene: TRBV5-1; d_gene: NA; abundance: NA; CDR3aa: CASSFPGAYEQYF; CDR3nt: TGCGCCAGCAGCTTTCCCGGAGCCTACGAGCAGTACTTC
j_gene: TRBJ2-1; v_gene: TRBV5-4; d_gene: NA; abundance: NA; CDR3aa: CASSSGTRANEQFF; CDR3nt: TGTGCCAGCAGCTCCGGGACGAGGGCGAATGAGCAGTTCTTC
j_gene: TRBJ2-2; v_gene: TRBV28; d_gene: TRBD1; abundance: NA; CDR3aa: CASNTQGKNTGELFF; CDR3nt: TGTGCCAGCAATACACAGGGGAAGAACACCGGGGAGCTGTTTTTT
j_gene: TRBJ1-2; v_gene: TRBV28; d_gene: NA; abundance: NA; CDR3aa: CASNGGAYGYTF; CDR3nt: TGTGCCAGCAATGGGGGGGCGTATGGCTACACCTTC
j_gene: TRBJ2-1; v_gene: TRBV28; d_gene: NA; abundance: few; CDR3aa: CASSFTRLSMFF; CDR3nt: TGTGCCAGCAGTTTCACCAGACTTAGCATGTTCTTC
j_gene: TRBJ1-1; v_gene: TRBV19; d_gene: NA; abundance: NA; CDR3aa: CASSIGRGTEAFF; CDR3nt: TGTGCCAGTAGTATCGGCAGGGGCACTGAAGCTTTCTTT
j_gene: TRBJ2-1; v_gene: TRBV5-1; d_gene: NA; abundance: NA; CDR3aa: CASSPPTGMVNEQFF; CDR3nt: TGCGCCAGCAGCCCCCCCACAGGGATGGTCAATGAGCAGTTCTTC
j_gene: TRBJ1-5; v_gene: TRBV5-1; d_gene: NA; abundance: NA; CDR3aa: CASSDIVVPQHF; CDR3nt: TGCGCCAGCAGCGACATTGTTGTGCCCCAGCATTTT
j_gene: TRBJ1-4; v_gene: TRBV27; d_gene: NA; abundance: NA; CDR3aa: CASSEGGATNEKLFF; CDR3nt: TGTGCCAGCAGTGAAGGAGGGGCAACTAATGAAAAACTGTTTTTT
j_gene: TRBJ2-3; v_gene: TRBV9; d_gene: NA; abundance: NA; CDR3aa: CASSPQEGAGDTQYF; CDR3nt: TGTGCCAGCAGCCCCCAGGAGGGCGCGGGAGATACGCAGTATTTT
j_gene: TRBJ1-4; v_gene: TRBV18; d_gene: TRBD1; abundance: NA; CDR3aa: CASSPGQGDEKLFF; CDR3nt: TGTGCCAGCTCACCGGGACAGGGGGATGAAAAACTGTTTTTT
j_gene: TRBJ2-1; v_gene: TRBV10-3; d_gene: NA; abundance: once; CDR3aa: CATRGAYEQFF; CDR3nt: TGTGCCACGCGAGGGGCTTATGAGCAGTTCTTC
j_gene: TRBJ2-7; v_gene: TRBV6-1; d_gene: NA; abundance: NA; CDR3aa: CATQGPHEQYF; CDR3nt: TGTGCCACCCAGGGCCCCCACGAGCAGTACTTC
j_gene: TRBJ2-7; v_gene: TRBV6-6; d_gene: NA; abundance: once; CDR3aa: CASSYGQSYEQYF; CDR3nt: TGTGCCAGCAGTTACGGGCAGTCCTACGAGCAGTACTTC
j_gene: TRBJ2-4; v_gene: TRBV2; d_gene: NA; abundance: once; CDR3aa: CASSEGIAKNIQYF; CDR3nt: TGTGCCAGCAGTGAGGGAATAGCCAAAAACATTCAGTACTTC
j_gene: TRBJ2-1; v_gene: TRBV2; d_gene: NA; abundance: NA; CDR3aa: CASSEAPEGGEQFF; CDR3nt: TGTGCCAGCAGTGAAGCGCCCGAGGGGGGTGAGCAGTTCTTC
j_gene: TRBJ1-4; v_gene: TRBV28; d_gene: NA; abundance: NA; CDR3aa: CASSLNRAQNEKLFF; CDR3nt: TGTGCCAGCAGTTTAAACAGGGCCCAGAATGAAAAACTGTTTTTT
j_gene: TRBJ1-1; v_gene: TRBV10-3; d_gene: NA; abundance: NA; CDR3aa: CAISESEGEAFF; CDR3nt: TGTGCCATCAGTGAGTCGGAGGGAGAAGCTTTCTTT